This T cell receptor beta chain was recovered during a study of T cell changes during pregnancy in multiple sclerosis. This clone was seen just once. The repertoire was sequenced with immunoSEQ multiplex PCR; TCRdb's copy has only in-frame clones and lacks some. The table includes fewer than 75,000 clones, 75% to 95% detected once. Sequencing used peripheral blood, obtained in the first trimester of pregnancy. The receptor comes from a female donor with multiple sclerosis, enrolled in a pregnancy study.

CDR3 DNA sequence: TGTGCCAGCAGCTTGACGGGGAGCTCCTACGAGCAGTACTTC. Its translation is CASSLTGSSYEQYF. The gene calls are TRBV5-6 and TRBJ2-7; the D gene is possibly TRBD2 (5 bases). Germline CDR1 and CDR2: SGHDT and YYEEEE. This CDR3 is built from 14 residues. Trimming pared 1 base from V and 0 bases from J, leaving 8 bases between.